This T cell receptor (beta chain) was captured in a study of T cell responses to AZD1222 COVID-19 vaccine (dated by TCRdb to about 2021). Study-wide context: Because spike-specific TCR depth and breadth did not differ between the two schedules, AZD1222 recipients who got a second dose at roughly 4 weeks were pooled with those who got a second dose at roughly 12 weeks. TCR sequencing was performed for 230 to 250 trial participants, of whom about 200 were given two doses of AZD1222 and some 26 were given two doses of MenACWY control vaccine. Trial participants were enrolled into age subgroups of 18-55, 56-69 and 70-plus years, which contained about 150, 28 and 57 TCR-sequenced participants, respectively.

This clone was found once. Its antigen is currently not known. No much larger clonotype is one base removed from it; base qualities were not supplied. The time point label, as the study defines it: baseline before first vaccination. Vaccinee samples came from UK trials COV001 and COV002, including a single-blind randomized controlled phase 2/3 trial of AZD1222 (ChAdOx1 nCoV-19) in healthy adults. For TCRbeta chain sequencing, PBMC samples were collected from trial participants at day 0 and at day 28 after the second dose. The CDR3 regions of human TCRbeta chains were subjected to immunosequencing. In the paper's pipeline: TCRs in the repertoires were compared against a reference library of SARS-CoV-2-specific TCRs that had been generated with the MIRA antigen-specificity platform. Breadth was defined as the fraction of unique TCRs that were SARS-CoV-2-associated, and depth was defined as the fraction of total T cells that were SARS-CoV-2-associated. Using the MIRA data, each spike-specific TCR was mapped to the spike region that the TCR reacts to and placed in a CD4 or CD8 class. Log10-transformed breadth and depth values were compared by one-way ANOVA with Sidak's multiple comparisons tests. TCRdb took over this immuneACCESS table, retaining in-frame rearrangements with V and J assigned. Such tables are incomplete; in checked studies, under half of the missing clones stem from an unresolved V gene, and the remainder is unexplained. The V and J calls and the clone size are those of that table, but D and trimming were determined from the DNA. The sample table lists approximately 90,000 clones, 85% to 90% of them with a count of one. The ten largest clones capture 8.4% of the sample.

Results and caveats for the whole study, not just this receptor: Participants were mostly white British, with more females than males. The authors suggested clonal diversity may have been underestimated. Nearly half of unique spike-specific TCRs reportedly recognized epitopes outside regions mutated in the B.1.351 and B.1.1.7 variants. The whole spike protein was spanned by vaccine-associated CD4 TCRs, and dominant responses were seen in regions 160-218 and 743-854. Conclusions about previously exposed vaccinees are limited because only five to seven AZD1222 recipients were SARS-CoV-2 seropositive at baseline. Because no day 14 peak-response samples were available, repertoires were characterized only after the peak T cell response. In the small 56-69-year group, the increase in depth fell short of significance, most likely because of low power. Spike-specific TCR breadth and depth rose significantly after two AZD1222 doses compared with day 0 and with MenACWY recipients.

The germline V gene gives CDR1 as MNHEY and CDR2 as SVGAGI. V gives up 2 bases and J gives up 1 base, and the segment between their germline ends measures 12 bases. The CDR3 goes from the cysteine to the phenylalanine over 15 residues. The retained sequence is limited to the CDR3, 45 bases, with the frame set at the first base. The sample here was peripheral blood, taken on day 0 of AZD1222 vaccination. The receptor's source is an adult in good health. Recombination linked TRBV6-5 to TRBJ2-7; the D gene could be TRBD1 or TRBD2, each one agreeing over 5 bases. The DNA sequence is given as TGTGCCAGCAGTTACGCCGGGGCCTTATCCTACGAGCAGTACTTC. Its product reads: CASSYAGALSYEQYF.